These T cell receptor beta chains were read from a single sample in a study of regulatory T cells in long-lasting Graves disease. TCRdb reanalysed the multiplex PCR reads using MiXCR and keeps one entry per CDR3 protein. The sample shows fewer than 550,000 distinct CDR3 sequences, roughly 16% of them seen only once. The same specimen was also included in a second study, on T cells in Graves' hyperthyroidism and ophthalmopathy.

The source was peripheral blood mononuclear cells (PBMCs), collected at new diagnosis, from a patient treated with antithyroid drugs. These receptors all stem from a woman aged 35 to 60 with Graves disease. The CDR3 runs from the conserved cysteine through the conserved F or W. Each record gives: D gene, J gene, V gene, clone size, CDR3 DNA, CDR3 protein. A D gene is named only where the DNA matches it firmly. Size is omitted from some rows. Given values are once, few, many or a class for expanded clones.

>TRBD1|TRBJ1-6|TRBV7-9|few
TGTGCCAGCAGCTCCGACAGGGGGCTGCAGGGCCATTCACCCCTCCACTTT
CASSSDRGLQGHSPLHF
>-|TRBJ1-3|TRBV12-3/TRBV12-4|many
TGTGCCAGCAGTTACCTAGCAGTTTGGGCAAATGGAAACACCATATATTTT
CASSYLAVWANGNTIYF
>TRBD1|TRBJ1-2|TRBV6-5|-
TGTGCCAGCAGTTCTACCGGGACAGGGGGCGCGAACTATGGCTACACCTTC
CASSSTGTGGANYGYTF
>-|TRBJ2-4|TRBV18|-
TGTGCCAGCTCACCAGACAGGAAAGACATTCAGTACTTC
CASSPDRKDIQYF
>-|TRBJ2-7|TRBV3-1|many
TGTGCCAGCAGCCAAGGGACGGTCAGCTACGAGCAGTACTTC
CASSQGTVSYEQYF
>TRBD2|TRBJ2-3|TRBV7-3|-
TGTGCTAGCAGCCTAGCGGGGGGGCCGATAGATACGCAGTATTTT
CASSLAGGPIDTQYF
>-|TRBJ1-5|TRBV2|few
TGTGCCAGCAGGTCAGAGGTCTTATTGGGGCGGGATCAGCCCCAGCATTTT
CASRSEVLLGRDQPQHF
>-|TRBJ2-3|TRBV20-1|many
TGCAGTGCTAGAGGGGTGGGAGATACGCAGTATTTT
CSARGVGDTQYF
>-|TRBJ2-7|TRBV12-3/TRBV12-4|many
TGTGCCAGCAGTATCCGGGCCGAAATTGGCATCTCCTACGAGCAGTACTTC
CASSIRAEIGISYEQYF
>TRBD1|TRBJ1-1|TRBV2|many
TGTGCCAGCGAGGGACATGGTACAGGGGTGATCATGAACACTGAAGCTTTCTTT
CASEGHGTGVIMNTEAFF
>-|TRBJ2-1|TRBV7-2|few
TGTGCCAGCAGCCCAGGGGGTGTAGCGGGTGAGCAGTTCTTC
CASSPGGVAGEQFF
>-|TRBJ1-2|TRBV29-1|-
TGCAGTGCAGGGTTTAACTATGGCTACACCTTC
CSAGFNYGYTF
>-|TRBJ1-1|TRBV6-2/TRBV6-3|many
TGTGCCAGCAGTGACGGAGGGGCGGGCACTGAAGCTTTCTTT
CASSDGGAGTEAFF
>-|TRBJ1-6|TRBV28|many
TGTGCCAGCAGTTTAGGCAGGGCTAATAATTCACCCCTCCACTTT
CASSLGRANNSPLHF
>-|TRBJ1-5|TRBV2|many
TGTGCCAGCAGTAAGGACAGACTACTATATAGCAATCAGCCCCAGCATTTT
CASSKDRLLYSNQPQHF
>TRBD1|TRBJ1-6|TRBV3-1|few
TGTGCCAGCAGCCAAGAAGGGGGCCTCCTCCACTTT
CASSQEGGLLHF
>-|TRBJ1-5|TRBV19|-
TGTGCCAGTAGTATTATGCGAGGGTCCGATCGGCCCCAGCATTTT
CASSIMRGSDRPQHF
>TRBD1|TRBJ2-3|TRBV19|many
TGTGCCAGTAGTATGATGGGACAGCCCACAGATACGCAGTATTTT
CASSMMGQPTDTQYF
>-|TRBJ1-1|TRBV6-1|-
TGTGCCAGCATTACAGGGATTCTGGGGACTGAAGCTTTCTTT
CASITGILGTEAFF
>TRBD2|TRBJ2-2|TRBV18|-
TGTGCCAGCTCACCACGTCGGGGGGCGAACACCGGGGAGCTGTTTTTT
CASSPRRGANTGELFF
>-|TRBJ2-1|TRBV28|many
TGTGCCAGCACGCAGGGGACTCTGTACAATGAGCAGTTCTTC
CASTQGTLYNEQFF
>-|TRBJ1-4|TRBV18|many
TGTGCCAGCTCATCCGACAGCCGGGCTAATGAAAAACTGTTTTTT
CASSSDSRANEKLFF
>-|TRBJ1-6|TRBV11-2|many
TGTGCCAGCAGCTTAGTGCCGGAGGACTATAATTCACCCCTCCACTTT
CASSLVPEDYNSPLHF
>TRBD1|TRBJ1-4|TRBV6-1|few
TGTGCCAGCAGCCATAGACAGGGGGCTGAAAAACTGTTTTTT
CASSHRQGAEKLFF
>-|TRBJ1-1|TRBV6-1|few
TGTGCCAGCACCCTCTACGGAACAGTGAACACTGAAGCTTTCTTT
CASTLYGTVNTEAFF
>-|TRBJ1-1|TRBV4-3|-
TGCGCCAGCAGCCAACCAAGGAACTTGAACACTGAAGCTTTCTTT
CASSQPRNLNTEAFF
>-|TRBJ2-3|TRBV2|-
TGTGCCAGCATTAGGGGGGAGGTCACAGATACGCAGTATTTT
CASIRGEVTDTQYF
>-|TRBJ1-1|TRBV27|many
TGTGCCAGCTCACCAGCCCGACAGAACACTGAAGCTTTCTTT
CASSPARQNTEAFF
>TRBD2|TRBJ2-2|TRBV28|many
TGTGCCAGCACCCCGGGAGGGAGGGACACCGGGGAGCTGTTTTTT
CASTPGGRDTGELFF
>-|TRBJ1-2|TRBV6-1|few
TGTGCCAGCAGTGAAGAGGTACAGGGAGCGGGGGTGCGTGGCTACACCTTC
CASSEEVQGAGVRGYTF
>TRBD1|TRBJ2-7|TRBV15|many
TGTGCCACCAGCAGAGCTGACAGGGTGTCGGGTGAGCAGTACTTC
CATSRADRVSGEQYF
>-|TRBJ1-4|TRBV18|many
TGTGCCAGCTCACTTTCCGCCGGGACCGGGGGTGAAAAACTGTTTTTT
CASSLSAGTGGEKLFF
>-|TRBJ2-5|TRBV7-8|-
TGTGCCAGCAGCTTAATTCCCCAGGGAGGTTTTCAAGAGACCCAGTACTTC
CASSLIPQGGFQETQYF
>TRBD1|TRBJ2-6|TRBV27|-
TGTGCCAGCAGGTTAGACAGGGCTGGGTCGCCTGGGGCCAACGTCCTGACTTTC
CASRLDRAGSPGANVLTF
>-|TRBJ2-7|TRBV11-2|many
TGTGCCAGCAGCTTAGGCCGGACAGAAACCTACGAGCAGTACTTC
CASSLGRTETYEQYF
>-|TRBJ1-5|TRBV2|many
TGTGCCACAAAGGGGGATAGCAATCAGCCCCAGCATTTT
CATKGDSNQPQHF
>-|TRBJ1-1|TRBV11-2|many
TGTGCCAGCAGCTCGACAGAAAAATTTGAAGCTTTCTTT
CASSSTEKFEAFF
>TRBD1|TRBJ1-1|TRBV7-9|many
TGTGCCAGCAGCCTTCTGACAGGGCTGAACACTGAAGCTTTCTTT
CASSLLTGLNTEAFF
>TRBD1|TRBJ1-2|TRBV2|many
TGTGCCAGCAGGGGGGGGACAGCGGACTATGGCTACACCTTC
CASRGGTADYGYTF
>-|TRBJ1-6|TRBV7-2|-
TGTGCCAGCAGGAGGACGGTAGATTATAATTCACCCCTCCACTTT
CASRRTVDYNSPLHF
>-|TRBJ2-1|TRBV20-1|many
TGCAGTGCTAGAGATGAGGGAAGTGAGCAGTTCTTC
CSARDEGSEQFF